This TCR beta chain was captured by sequencing in a study of shared clonotypes between healthy human individuals. The overall study: The cohort had a couple of women and a few men, ages 18 to 49.

Data came from immunoSEQ multiplex PCR; TCRdb stores just in-frame clones and leaves some out. The sample lists around 720,000 clones, around three quarters occurring once. CDR3 length: 14 amino acids. Deletions cut 6 bases from V and 4 bases from J, with 15 bases between. Germline CDR1 and CDR2: MNHEY and SVGAGI. The receptor was derived from a woman in her twenties or thirties in good health. This chain links TRBV6-5 with TRBJ1-2; D not resolved. Material: memory CD4+ T cells sorted from blood. Documented subset: CD45RA-negative fraction. The CDR3 DNA follows: TGTGCCAGCAGCACCCGGGAGAATGCCTATGGCTACACCTTC. Amino acids: CASSTRENAYGYTF.